What follows are 20 T cell receptor beta chains derived from one specimen sequenced in a study of blood T cell repertoires in COVID-19. Clones were read by immunoSEQ multiplex PCR, and TCRdb kept only the in-frame ones, dropping some. Among 240,000 or so clones listed, around 88% were seen once. Sequencing used PBMCs or T cells enriched from blood (not recorded which). Every receptor here comes from a man aged 35-49 years who had recovered from COVID-19.

The chain links TRBV3-1 (or the pseudogene TRBV3-2) to TRBJ2-5, with 9 bases matching TRBD2. Germline V gene sequence: CDR1 LGHDT, CDR2 YNNKEL (reference sequence). After removal of 0 bases from V and 5 bases from J, the junction contained 4 bases not matched to a gene. The CDR3 runs 15 residues. The CDR3 bases are TGTGCCAGCAGCCAAGATATCAGCGGGGGGGAGACCCAGTACTTC. Translating it yields CASSQDISGGETQYF.

The chain couples TRBV6-2 or TRBV6-3 to TRBJ1-5, with D unresolved. Germline assignment: CDR1 MNHEY and CDR2 SVGEGT. The CDR3 sequence is 13 residues long. The V and J ends lost 4 bases and 11 bases respectively, with 15 bases between them. CDR3 in amino acids: CASSSNHMRAQHF. CDR3 DNA sequence: TGTGCCAGCAGTTCCAACCACATGCGGGCCCAGCATTTT.

Of note for this clone: Other nucleotide sequences in the sample specify the same CDR3. V usage is TRBV7-8 and J usage is TRBJ2-2, with 14 bases fitting TRBD2. Germline values: CDR1 SGHVS, CDR2 FQNEAQ. V was pared by 5 bases and J by 3 bases, with 2 bases of the junction left unmatched. The CDR3 runs 16 residues. The CDR3: CASSRLAGGYTGELFF. The DNA for the CDR3 is TGTGCCAGCAGCCGACTAGCGGGGGGGTACACCGGGGAGCTGTTTTTT.

The CDR3 spells CASSLETGFNGYTF. The CDR3, as DNA: TGCGCCAGCAGCTTGGAGACAGGGTTCAATGGCTACACCTTC. The chain employs TRBV5-1 and TRBJ1-2; TRBD1 matches at 7 bases. V gave up 0 bases and J gave up 6 bases; unmatched junction bases: 5. The CDR3 length is 14 residues. The germline gives CDR1 SGHRS, CDR2 YFSETQ.

The chain has TRBV7-9 and TRBJ2-7, with D unresolved. Between the trimmed V and J ends, which lost 5 bases and 1 base, there was a span of 21 bases. This CDR3 is built from 17 residues. Per germline, CDR1 SEHNR and CDR2 FQNEAQ (reference sequence). The DNA for the CDR3 is TGTGCCAGCAGCCAAGTTTTCGCTGCTCGAGGTTCCTACGAGCAGTACTTC. Encoded protein: CASSQVFAARGSYEQYF.

The CDR3: CASKQRTAQANYGYTF. In DNA form, the CDR3 reads TGCGCCAGCAAGCAAAGGACAGCTCAAGCTAACTATGGCTACACCTTC. The chain is built from TRBV5-1 and TRBJ1-2; D may be TRBD1 (6 bases). The CDR3 has 16 amino acids. The V and J ends lost 6 bases and 0 bases respectively, with 18 bases between them. Germline V gene data show CDR1 as SGHRS and CDR2 as YFSETQ.

The genes are TRBV19 and TRBJ1-1, with D maybe TRBD1 (5 bases). This CDR3 has 13 residues. Looked up from germline, CDR1 is LNHDA and CDR2 is SQIVND (reference sequence). DNA for the CDR3: TGTGCGACGGGGGTCCGACTGGACACTGAAGCTTTCTTT. Its translation is CATGVRLDTEAFF. Based on the CDR3 plus reference TRBV19 and TRBJ1-1, the full variable domain is DGGITQSPKYLFRKEGQNVTLSCEQNLNHDAMYWYRQDPGQGLRLIYYSQIVNDFQKGDIAEGYSVSREKKESFPLTVTSAQKNPTAFYLCATGVRLDTEAFFGQGTRLTVV.

This chain uses TRBV24-1 with TRBJ2-5; TRBD2 aligns across 10 bases. Germline V gene sequence: CDR1 KGHDR, CDR2 SFDVKD. The CDR3 extends over 16 amino acids. V dropped 4 bases and J dropped 5; count of bases not matched to a gene: 9. The CDR3 DNA reads TGTGCCACCAGTGACCGGGGGACTAGCGCGGGGGAGACCCAGTACTTC. This translates into CATSDRGTSAGETQYF.

The chain is built from TRBV5-5 and TRBJ2-1, with 7 bases matching TRBD1. The CDR3 sequence is 14 residues long. After removal of 3 bases from V and 7 bases from J, the junction contained 7 bases not matched to a gene. The germline gives CDR1 SGHKS, CDR2 YYEKEE (reference sequence). The DNA of the CDR3 is TGTGCCAGCAGCTCCAAGACAGGGTTAAATGAGCAGTTCTTC. Protein: CASSSKTGLNEQFF.

The chain combines TRBV28 with TRBJ2-3, with 9 bases that match TRBD2. The CDR3 totals 16 residues. Germline assignment: CDR1 MDHEN and CDR2 SYDVKM. With V trimmed by 5 bases and J by 4 bases, 10 bases remained unmatched. The CDR3 loop reads CASSELAGVSADTQYF. CDR3 DNA: TGTGCCAGCAGTGAATTAGCGGGAGTGAGTGCAGATACGCAGTATTTT. The full variable domain, rest sourced from reference TRBV28 and TRBJ2-3, is DVKVTQSSRYLVKRTGEKVFLECVQDMDHENMFWYRQDPGLGLRLIYFSYDVKMKEKGDIPEGYSVSREKKERFSLILESASTNQTSMYLCASSELAGVSADTQYFGPGTRLTVL.

The chain combines TRBV6-1 with TRBJ1-2; D is perhaps TRBD1 (6 bases). CDR1 is MNHNS, CDR2 SASEGT, per germline. This CDR3 spans 17 amino acids. V shed 2 bases and J shed 5 bases, with 21 bases lying between them. CDR3 loop: CASSEYEAGASKYGYTF. The DNA for the CDR3 is TGTGCCAGCAGTGAATACGAGGCAGGGGCATCGAAGTATGGCTACACCTTC.

The rearrangement joins TRBV7-2 to TRBJ2-3; 10 bases line up with TRBD2. CDR3 size: 16 residues. Germline V CDR1 and CDR2: SGHTA, FQGNSA. V gave up 2 bases and J gave up 5 bases; unmatched junction bases: 7. The CDR3 DNA sequence: TGTGCCAGCAGCTTAACCCCTAGCGGGGGAGGAGATACGCAGTATTTT. This gives the protein CASSLTPSGGGDTQYF. Full variable domain (rest looked up from reference TRBV7-2 and TRBJ2-3): GAGVSQSPSNKVTEKGKDVELRCDPISGHTALYWYRQSLGQGLEFLIYFQGNSAPDKSGLPSDRFSAERTGGSVSTLTIQRTQQEDSAVYLCASSLTPSGGGDTQYFGPGTRLTVL.

This chain joins TRBV7-3 and TRBJ2-1; TRBD1 aligns across 7 bases. Germline trimming cut 5 bases from V and 6 bases from J; bases unmatched to any gene: 7. This CDR3 is 14 amino acids long. In germline, CDR1 is SGHTA, CDR2 FQGTGA. For the CDR3, the DNA is TGTGCCAGCAGCCCGACAGGGCCGGGCAATGAGCAGTTCTTC. This gives the protein CASSPTGPGNEQFF.

This sequence joins TRBV19 and TRBJ2-7, with 8 nucleotides matching TRBD1. The CDR3 loop spans 15 amino acids. Germline V lookup: CDR1 LNHDA, CDR2 SQIVND (reference sequence). V shed 5 bases, J shed 3 bases, and the junction held 9 bases outside the gene matches. For the CDR3, the DNA is TGTGCCAGTAGTGAAACCGGACAGGGACACTACGAGCAGTACTTC. Protein sequence: CASSETGQGHYEQYF.

The rearrangement links TRBV7-9 to TRBJ1-1, with D perhaps TRBD1 (6 bases). From germline, CDR1 is SEHNR and CDR2 FQNEAQ (reference sequence). The CDR3 has 15 amino acids. Between the trimmed V and J ends, which lost 5 bases and 0 bases, there was a span of 13 bases. The CDR3 DNA follows: TGTGCCAGCAGCGTTACTGGACAGATGAACACTGAAGCTTTCTTT. As protein: CASSVTGQMNTEAFF.

The genes are TRBV27 and TRBJ2-3; 8 bases match TRBD2. The CDR3 is 16 amino acids. Germline CDR1 reads MNHEY; CDR2 reads SMNVEV (reference sequence). The V gene end was trimmed by 6 bases and the J gene end by 3 bases; junction bases not matched to a gene: 11. CDR3 coding DNA: TGTGCCAGCAGCCGATCAGGCGGGAGGTCGACAGATACGCAGTATTTT. This encodes CASSRSGGRSTDTQYF.

V gene TRBV5-1 combines with J gene TRBJ2-5; 7 nucleotides align to TRBD2. Trimming removed 0 bases from V and 3 bases from J; junction bases left unmatched: 5. CDR3 length: 15 amino acids. Per the germline V gene, CDR1 is SGHRS and CDR2 is YFSETQ. The DNA for the CDR3 is TGCGCCAGCAGCTTGGTCGGGGCGGGGGAAGAGACCCAGTACTTC. It yields the protein CASSLVGAGEETQYF.

This chain links TRBV19 with TRBJ2-5, with TRBD2 matching 7 bases. Germline lookup yields CDR1 LNHDA and CDR2 SQIVND (reference sequence). This CDR3 spans 15 amino acids. J lost 5 bases, V lost 3 bases, and 9 bases had no gene match. The CDR3 region has the DNA TGTGCCAGTAGTATTTCGCGGGGGTTCTCGGAGACCCAGTACTTC. It translates to CASSISRGFSETQYF.

This rearrangement joins TRBV2 to TRBJ2-3, with 13 bases fitting TRBD2. The CDR3 sequence is 16 residues long. The germline V gene has CDR1 SNHLY and CDR2 FYNNEI. Unmatched junction bases numbered 4, after V lost 6 bases and J lost 1 base. The CDR3 DNA follows: TGTGCCAGCAGCCCTGGGACTAGCGGGGGCACAGATACGCAGTATTTT. Translation gives CASSPGTSGGTDTQYF.

The chain is built from TRBV3-1 (or the pseudogene TRBV3-2) and TRBJ2-1; 10 bases are shared with TRBD2. CDR1 LGHDT and CDR2 YNNKEL come from the germline V gene (reference sequence). J lost 4 bases, V lost 0 bases, and 6 bases had no gene match. The CDR3 is 17 amino acids. The CDR3 nucleotides are TGTGCCAGCAGCCAAGATTTGCTAGCGGGAGTTTACAATGAGCAGTTCTTC. This gives the protein CASSQDLLAGVYNEQFF.